Sequencing of this T cell receptor (beta chain) was carried out in a study of cytomegalovirus exposure and HLA in healthy donors. Background on the study: Per a later analysis, the 666 first-cohort and approximately 120 validation repertoires shared one platform. Study-wide points: For cytomegalovirus status, the classifier reportedly gave diagnoses with high specificity and sensitivity. Three CMV-associated chains proved CMV antigen-specific in vitro. Overall, approximately 180 TCR beta chains were annotated as cytomegalovirus-associated.

As regards this clone: Its cognate antigen is unknown.

Repertoires were generated with immunoSEQ multiplex PCR, while TCRdb's copy carries only in-frame clones and drops some. This sample has about 200,000 clones, with around 86% found just once. CDR3 length: 17 amino acids. V lost 3 bases and J 3 bases, leaving 20 bases between the germline ends. Germline V gene sequence: CDR1 SGHTS, CDR2 YDEGEE. Sequences were obtained from PBMCs. This TCR derives from a young woman in good health and CMV-seropositive. V usage is TRBV5-8 and J usage is TRBJ2-3, with TRBD2 as a possible D gene (5 bases). The DNA for the CDR3 is TGTGCCAGCAGCTCCCCCACCCCCTCGGGGATAACAGATACGCAGTATTTT. It is translated as CASSSPTPSGITDTQYF.